This is a list of T cell receptor beta chains from one sample in a study of T cells in narcolepsy. Method: immunoSEQ multiplex PCR; TCRdb's copy keeps in-frame clones and lacks some. The sample has some 32,000 clones, 60% to 80% seen once; the top ten hold under 5%. Sample: memory (CD45RA-) CD4+ T cells from blood. The receptor source for this set is a human donor in good health. Both conserved end residues are part of each CDR3. Each record gives: J gene, clone size, V gene, D gene, CDR3 DNA, CDR3 protein. D genes are given only for firm matches. Rows may omit the clone size; those that give it use once, few, many or a size class.

>TRBJ2-7|.|TRBV11-3|.
TGTGCCAGCAGCTTAGGGGCACAGAGTGACTCCTACGAGCAGTACTTC
CASSLGAQSDSYEQYF
>TRBJ2-1|.|TRBV30|TRBD2
TGTGCCTGCCGAGGCGAGCGGGACGCCAATGAGCAGTTCTTC
CACRGERDANEQFF
>TRBJ2-7|once|TRBV11-3|.
TGTGCCAGCAGCTTAGATTCTGGGGAGCAGTACTTC
CASSLDSGEQYF
>TRBJ2-1|once|TRBV6-4|.
TGTGCCAGCAGTGAGGAGAGTTTGTCTTACAATGAGCAGTTCTTC
CASSEESLSYNEQFF
>TRBJ1-5|.|TRBV21-1|.
TGTGCCAGCAGCATAAAATTACCGCCGGGAGGGTATCAGCCCCAGCATTTT
CASSIKLPPGGYQPQHF
>TRBJ2-1|.|TRBV10-2|.
TGCGCCAGCAGTGTAAAGGTTGAGCAGTTCTTC
CASSVKVEQFF
>TRBJ1-1|.|TRBV18|.
TGCGCCAGCTCCGGTAGAGCGGGGGTAGGGGCCACTGAAGCTTTCTTT
CASSGRAGVGATEAFF
>TRBJ1-3|.|TRBV28|.
TGTGCCAGCAGGGTAAGCTCTGGAAACACCATATATTTT
CASRVSSGNTIYF
>TRBJ1-5|.|TRBV28|.
TGTGCCAGCAGTTTAGGCCGCGGGAGGCAACCCCAGCATTTT
CASSLGRGRQPQHF
>TRBJ1-5|few|TRBV6-6|TRBD1
TGTGCCAGCAGCTACTTGGGACAGGGGGCCCATCAGCCCCAGCATTTT
CASSYLGQGAHQPQHF
>TRBJ1-2|.|TRBV30|TRBD1
TGTGCCTGGAGCCGACAGGGGGATCGCTACACCTTC
CAWSRQGDRYTF
>TRBJ2-7|once|TRBV27|.
TGTGCCAGCAGTTTATTCGAGGGTAGAGTCTACGAGCAGTACTTC
CASSLFEGRVYEQYF
>TRBJ1-5|.|TRBV6-5|TRBD1
TGTGCCACGCAGGGGGCGGGCGATCAGCCCCAGCATTTT
CATQGAGDQPQHF
>TRBJ2-7|.|TRBV7-9|.
TGTGCCAGCACCCAGGGGGACTCCTCCTACGAGCAGTACTTC
CASTQGDSSYEQYF
>TRBJ2-5|.|TRBV7-9|.
TGTGCCAGCAGCTTACTAGCCCGAGAGACCCAGTACTTC
CASSLLARETQYF
>TRBJ1-3|once|TRBV7-2|.
TGTGCCAGCAGCTTAAGTGCGTGGTCAAGGGCCGGAAACACCATATATTTT
CASSLSAWSRAGNTIYF
>TRBJ1-3|.|TRBV7-9|.
TGTGCCAGCAGACGCACAGGGAGATCTGGAAACACCATATATTTT
CASRRTGRSGNTIYF
>TRBJ2-1|.|TRBV11-3|.
TGTGCCAGCAGCTGGGACCCTGTGGGTGAGCAGTTCTTC
CASSWDPVGEQFF
>TRBJ2-7|.|TRBV27|TRBD2
TGTGCCAGCAGTTTTCGTTGGGCTCCCGGGACTAGCGGGAGGGCCTCCTACGAGCAGTACTTC
CASSFRWAPGTSGRASYEQYF
>TRBJ2-7|once|TRBV12-5|.
TGTGCTAGTGGTTTAGTTCCGGGGTCCTCCTACGAGCAGTACTTC
CASGLVPGSSYEQYF
>TRBJ2-4|.|TRBV9|TRBD1
TGTGCCAGCAGCGTCGGACAGGGCTTATACATTCAGTACTTC
CASSVGQGLYIQYF
>TRBJ2-7|.|TRBV4-1|.
TGCGCCAGCAGCCAAGATCCAGGCGGGTCCCACTACGAGCAGTACTTC
CASSQDPGGSHYEQYF
>TRBJ1-1|.|TRBV27|.
TGTGCCAGCAGACCTCCCCTGAACACTGAAGCTTTCTTT
CASRPPLNTEAFF
>TRBJ2-7|.|TRBV14|.
TGTGCCAGCAGCCAAGGGGTTTCGGTAAACTTC
CASSQGVSVNF
>TRBJ2-5|.|TRBV6-1|.
TGTGCCAGCAGTGAAGAAGCGGTCCCTGTTAAAATTAGCGGAAAAAACGGTGAGACCCAGTACTTC
CASSEEAVPVKISGKNGETQYF
>TRBJ1-5|.|TRBV19|.
TGTGCCAGTAGTATCGGAGGGAATAATCAGCCCCAGCATTTT
CASSIGGNNQPQHF
>TRBJ2-7|.|TRBV11-3|.
TGTGCCAGCAGCTTAGATGCAGGCCCGAGAGAGCAGTACTTC
CASSLDAGPREQYF
>TRBJ1-5|.|TRBV2|.
TGTGCCAGCAGCGAGTTCAGAGCTTTAAATCAGCCCCAGCATTTT
CASSEFRALNQPQHF
>TRBJ2-1|.|TRBV5-8|.
TGTGCCAGCAGCCTGACCGGGACTCCCTCGACGTTCTTC
CASSLTGTPSTFF